A selection of T cell receptor beta chains follows, all from one sample in a study of blood T cell repertoires in COVID-19. Clones were read by immunoSEQ multiplex PCR, and TCRdb kept only the in-frame ones, dropping some. The profile shows some 88,000 clones, 85% of them singletons. What was sequenced was peripheral blood. The receptors shown here come from a man aged 60 to 75 with acute or convalescent COVID-19. The CDR3 runs from the conserved cysteine through the conserved F or W. Each record gives: D gene, clone size, J gene, V gene, CDR3 protein, CDR3 DNA. D genes are given only for firm matches. Only part of the rows carry a size: once, few, many, or a class if the clone is expanded.

.,.,TRBJ2-3,TRBV15,CATSPGRNTDTQYF,TGTGCCACCAGCCCTGGGAGAAACACAGATACGCAGTATTTT
.,once,TRBJ1-2,TRBV7-8,CASSLGGDGYTF,TGTGCCAGCAGCTTAGGGGGGGACGGCTACACCTTC
TRBD2,.,TRBJ2-1,TRBV11-2,CASSLGLAGVTEQFF,TGTGCCAGCAGCCTGGGACTAGCGGGAGTAACTGAGCAGTTCTTC
TRBD2,.,TRBJ2-2,TRBV4-1,CASSQDPSGSLNTGELFF,TGCGCCAGCAGCCAAGATCCTAGCGGGAGCCTCAACACCGGGGAGCTGTTTTTT
TRBD1,.,TRBJ2-7,TRBV19,CASSIKETGFYEQYF,TGTGCCAGTAGTATCAAGGAGACAGGGTTTTACGAGCAGTACTTC
TRBD2,.,TRBJ2-7,TRBV2,CASSFAGGSYEQYF,TGTGCCAGCAGTTTCGCGGGGGGATCCTACGAGCAGTACTTC
.,.,TRBJ2-7,TRBV19,CASSIDRSSYEQYF,TGTGCCAGTAGTATTGACAGGAGCTCCTACGAGCAGTACTTC
TRBD2,.,TRBJ2-3,TRBV5-8,CASSLGVLAGVDTQYF,TGTGCCAGCAGCTTGGGGGTACTAGCGGGAGTCGATACGCAGTATTTT
.,.,TRBJ2-7,TRBV15,CATSTTWRGYEQYF,TGTGCCACCAGCACAACTTGGCGGGGCTACGAGCAGTACTTC
TRBD1,.,TRBJ1-1,TRBV5-1,CASSLGGQGGTEAFF,TGCGCCAGCAGCTTGGGGGGACAGGGCGGAACTGAAGCTTTCTTT
TRBD1,.,TRBJ1-2,TRBV5-1,CASSLTSRNRGSGYTF,TGCGCCAGCAGCTTGACTAGTCGGAACAGGGGCTCTGGCTACACCTTC
TRBD2,once,TRBJ2-1,TRBV10-3,CAITGTSGGVSPNEQFF,TGTGCCATCACCGGGACTAGCGGGGGGGTTAGTCCCAATGAGCAGTTCTTC
TRBD1,.,TRBJ2-7,TRBV18,CASSPPERLDRVPYEQYF,TGTGCCAGCTCACCACCGGAGAGGTTGGACAGGGTCCCCTACGAGCAGTACTTC
TRBD2,few,TRBJ2-7,TRBV6-5,CASRTLLAGDREQYF,TGTGCCAGCAGGACCTTACTAGCGGGAGATCGCGAGCAGTACTTC
TRBD1,.,TRBJ2-2,TRBV7-7,CASSPRTGGNTGELFF,TGTGCCAGCAGCCCCAGGACAGGGGGTAACACCGGGGAGCTGTTTTTT
TRBD2,.,TRBJ2-5,TRBV11-2,CASSLVSGLAGETQYF,TGTGCCAGCAGCTTAGTATCCGGACTAGCGGGAGAGACCCAGTACTTC
TRBD1,.,TRBJ2-7,TRBV5-1,CASSLGQGVTYEQYF,TGCGCCAGCAGTCTGGGACAGGGGGTTACCTACGAGCAGTACTTC
.,.,TRBJ1-5,TRBV18,CASSPSSSGDIQPQHF,TGTGCCAGCTCACCTTCTTCCTCAGGGGATATTCAGCCCCAGCATTTT
TRBD1,.,TRBJ2-1,TRBV7-9,CASSLGGGVYNEQFF,TGTGCCAGCAGCTTAGGAGGGGGCGTCTACAATGAGCAGTTCTTC
.,.,TRBJ1-1,TRBV7-2,CASSLVGGRAEAFF,TGTGCCAGCAGCTTAGTCGGGGGGAGGGCTGAAGCTTTCTTT
TRBD1,.,TRBJ1-2,TRBV25-1,CASSVPGQAHGYTF,TGTGCCAGCAGTGTTCCGGGACAGGCCCATGGCTACACCTTC
TRBD2,.,TRBJ2-2,TRBV19,CASSTGLVAGELFF,TGTGCCAGTAGTACGGGACTAGTGGCCGGGGAGCTGTTTTTT
.,.,TRBJ1-3,TRBV5-1,CASSLASAGNTIYF,TGCGCCAGCAGCTTGGCGTCGGCTGGAAACACCATATATTTT
TRBD1,.,TRBJ1-6,TRBV6-2/TRBV6-3,CASSYRPRDRGPPLHF,TGTGCCAGCAGTTATCGCCCAAGGGACAGGGGGCCACCCCTCCACTTT
.,.,TRBJ1-4,TRBV10-3,CAISAELFNEKLFF,TGTGCCATCAGTGCTGAACTTTTTAATGAAAAACTGTTTTTT
TRBD1,.,TRBJ1-1,TRBV6-1,CASSELGQWNTEAFF,TGTGCCAGCAGTGAGTTGGGACAGTGGAACACTGAAGCTTTCTTT
.,.,TRBJ1-6,TRBV11-2,CASSLWAGDSPLHF,TGTGCCAGCAGCTTATGGGCAGGGGACTCACCCCTCCACTTT
TRBD2,.,TRBJ2-2,TRBV7-9,CASSLAPGLAVNTGELFF,TGTGCCAGCAGCTTAGCCCCAGGGCTAGCGGTGAACACCGGGGAGCTGTTTTTT
TRBD2,.,TRBJ2-5,TRBV5-4,CASSLTGGYQETQYF,TGTGCCAGCAGCTTAACGGGGGGGTACCAAGAGACCCAGTACTTC
.,.,TRBJ1-3,TRBV9,CASSVGGGSGNTIYF,TGTGCCAGCAGCGTAGGAGGGGGCTCTGGAAACACCATATATTTT
TRBD2,.,TRBJ2-5,TRBV27,CASSPPGRGGETQYF,TGTGCCAGCAGTCCACCAGGGAGGGGTGGGGAGACCCAGTACTTC
.,.,TRBJ1-1,TRBV5-6,CASSFPTNTEAFF,TGTGCCAGCAGCTTTCCTACGAACACTGAAGCTTTCTTT
TRBD1,.,TRBJ2-7,TRBV19,CASSGTGSGEQYF,TGTGCCAGTAGTGGGACAGGGTCTGGAGAGCAGTACTTC
TRBD2,.,TRBJ2-1,TRBV2,CASSGGLYNEQFF,TGTGCCAGCAGTGGGGGACTATACAATGAGCAGTTCTTC
.,.,TRBJ1-2,TRBV10-3,CATRVEGADGYTF,TGTGCCACGCGGGTGGAGGGTGCCGATGGCTACACCTTC
.,.,TRBJ2-3,TRBV27,CASSLLDSRHTQYF,TGTGCCAGCAGTTTATTGGACAGTCGGCATACGCAGTATTTT
TRBD2,.,TRBJ2-3,TRBV3-1/TRBV3-2,CASSQVTSGGSTQYF,TGTGCCAGCAGCCAAGTGACTAGCGGGGGGAGTACGCAGTATTTT
TRBD1,.,TRBJ1-5,TRBV19,CASINRGGNSNQPQHF,TGTGCCAGTATCAACAGGGGGGGGAATAGCAATCAGCCCCAGCATTTT
.,.,TRBJ1-2,TRBV2,CASRGGGVNYGYTF,TGTGCCAGCAGAGGGGGAGGGGTTAACTATGGCTACACCTTC
TRBD1,.,TRBJ1-1,TRBV29-1,CSVRTGGMNTEAFF,TGCAGCGTGCGGACAGGGGGCATGAACACTGAAGCTTTCTTT
.,.,TRBJ2-3,TRBV7-9,CASSKQGLRTDTQYF,TGTGCCAGCAGCAAACAGGGTTTGAGGACAGATACGCAGTATTTT